These 19 T cell receptor beta chains share one sample of origin, sequenced in a study of glioma-infiltrating T cells after dendritic cell vaccination. Assay used: immunoSEQ multiplex PCR; TCRdb lists only in-frame clones, some missing. The table has about 92,000 clones, more than 75% seen once. The sample in question was blood, obtained before dendritic cell vaccination. All receptors derive from a human donor with glioblastoma.

The gene calls are TRBV19 and TRBJ1-6; 7 bases map to TRBD1. Per germline, CDR1 LNHDA and CDR2 SQIVND (reference sequence). The CDR3 totals 15 residues. The V and J ends lost 0 bases and 7 bases, in that order; junction bases with no gene match: 3. CDR3 in amino acids: CASSIEEGANSPLHF. In nucleotides, the CDR3 is TGTGCCAGTAGTATAGAGGAGGGGGCAAATTCACCCCTCCACTTT. The variable domain in full, completed from reference TRBV19 and TRBJ1-6, reads DGGITQSPKYLFRKEGQNVTLSCEQNLNHDAMYWYRQDPGQGLRLIYYSQIVNDFQKGDIAEGYSVSREKKESFPLTVTSAQKNPTAFYLCASSIEEGANSPLHFGNGTRLTVT.

Here the CDR3 reads CASDDRISSGANVLTF. Here the CDR3 DNA reads TGTGCCAGCGATGACAGAATCAGCTCTGGGGCCAACGTCCTGACTTTC. The chain joins TRBV18 to TRBJ2-6; D may be TRBD1 (5 bases). The CDR3 length is 16 residues. V gave up 8 bases and J gave up 0 bases, with 14 bases separating them. Germline values: CDR1 KGHSH, CDR2 LQKENI.

The CDR3 DNA sequence: TGTGCCAGTAAGACGACCAGGGGTTTGTATCGGAACACTGAAGCTTTCTTT. Translation: CASKTTRGLYRNTEAFF. The rearrangement joins TRBV19 to TRBJ1-1; D is possibly TRBD1 (6 bases). The germline V gene has CDR1 LNHDA and CDR2 SQIVND (reference sequence). The V and J ends lost 7 bases and 1 base respectively, with 22 bases between them. The CDR3 extends over 17 amino acids.

This clone was seen more than once but under ten times. Other DNA sequences in the sample encode the same CDR3. The chain recombines TRBV6-5 with TRBJ2-7; the match to TRBD2 covers 9 bases. The CDR3 is 14 residues long. Looked up from germline, CDR1 is MNHEY and CDR2 is SVGAGI. V lost 0 bases, J lost 3 bases, and 0 bases stayed unmatched. The CDR3 loop reads CASSYSTSGYEQYF. In nucleotides, the CDR3 is TGTGCCAGCAGTTACTCGACTAGCGGCTACGAGCAGTACTTC.

The chain is built from TRBV7-9 and TRBJ1-2, with D perhaps TRBD1 (5 bases). CDR1 is SEHNR, CDR2 FQNEAQ, per germline (reference sequence). Trimming cost V 1 base and J 1 base, with 10 bases left between them. This CDR3 region has 15 residues. CDR3 residues: CASSLGQIVNYGYTF. The CDR3 bases are TGTGCCAGCAGCTTAGGACAGATCGTTAACTATGGCTACACCTTC.

V gene TRBV20-1 combines with J gene TRBJ2-7; the D gene is possibly TRBD2 (5 bases). This CDR3 is built from 10 residues. V dropped 7 bases and J dropped 11 bases, with 15 bases sitting between them. Germline CDR1 is DFQATT and CDR2 is SNEGSKA (reference sequence). CDR3 nucleotide sequence: TGCAGTGTAGGAAGAGGAGGAGAGTACTTC. This gives the protein CSVGRGGEYF.

The rearrangement uses TRBV5-1 and TRBJ2-7; perhaps TRBD1 as D (7 bases). Germline CDR1 is SGHRS and CDR2 is YFSETQ. V was clipped by 4 bases and J by 2 bases, with 16 bases between them. This CDR3 has 15 residues. The CDR3 reads CASSLTGEEAYEQYF. CDR3 coding DNA: TGCGCCAGCAGCCTTACAGGGGAGGAGGCCTACGAGCAGTACTTC. Full variable domain (missing parts from reference TRBV5-1 and TRBJ2-7): KAGVTQTPRYLIKTRGQQVTLSCSPISGHRSVSWYQQTPGQGLQFLFEYFSETQRNKGNFPGRFSGRQFSNSRSEMNVSTLELGDSALYLCASSLTGEEAYEQYFGPGTRLTVT.

This chain links TRBV7-3 with TRBJ2-3, with 9 bases lining up with TRBD1. Germline values: CDR1 SGHTA, CDR2 FQGTGA. The CDR3 runs to 13 residues. V shed 6 bases and J 4 bases; nucleotides not matched to a gene: 2. DNA of the CDR3: TGTGCCAGCAGGAGACAGGGGGCAGATACGCAGTATTTT. This sequence encodes CASRRQGADTQYF. The full variable domain, completed using reference TRBV7-3 and TRBJ2-3, is GAGVSQTPSNKVTEKGKYVELRCDPISGHTALYWYRQSLGQGPEFLIYFQGTGAADDSGLPNDRFFAVRPEGSVSTLKIQRTERGDSAVYLCASRRQGADTQYFGPGTRLTVL.

The rearrangement uses TRBV25-1 and TRBJ1-2, with TRBD1 as a possible D gene (6 bases). This CDR3 has 13 amino acids. The germline V gene encodes CDR1 MGHDK and CDR2 SYGVNS. V was trimmed by 6 bases and J by 7 bases, leaving 15 bases between them. The CDR3 spells CASRRQDIGGYTF. Written as DNA, the CDR3 is TGTGCCAGCAGAAGACAGGATATTGGTGGCTACACCTTC.

CDR3: CASSLPSGQVEPSYEQYF. The CDR3 DNA is TGTGCCAGCAGCTTACCCTCGGGACAGGTGGAGCCCTCCTACGAGCAGTACTTC. The chain employs TRBV7-8 and TRBJ2-7; 8 bases align to TRBD1. The ends lost 2 bases at V and 0 bases at J; junction bases unmatched: 12. The CDR3 loop spans 18 amino acids. CDR1 SGHVS and CDR2 FQNEAQ come from the germline V gene.

The rearrangement uses TRBV7-6 and TRBJ2-3; maybe TRBD1 (5 bases). Germline values: CDR1 SGHVS, CDR2 FNYEAQ. CDR3 size: 16 residues. V lost 4 bases to trimming and J lost 6 bases, with 20 bases between them. The CDR3 nucleotides read TGTGCCAGCAGCTCACAGATGGGGCTAGGGCATGATACGCAGTATTTT. Its protein product is CASSSQMGLGHDTQYF. Together with reference TRBV7-6 and TRBJ2-3, the CDR3 gives the full variable domain: GAGVSQSPRYKVTKRGQDVALRCDPISGHVSLYWYRQALGQGPEFLTYFNYEAQQDKSGLPNDRFSAERPEGSISTLTIQRTEQRDSAMYRCASSSQMGLGHDTQYFGPGTRLTVL.

This clone came up a few times. The chain joins TRBV2 to TRBJ2-7; 7 nucleotides line up with TRBD2. V lost 3 bases to trimming and J lost 3 bases; unmatched junction nucleotides: 8. The CDR3 is made up of 15 amino acids. CDR1 and CDR2 (germline): SNHLY, FYNNEI. The CDR3 is CASSDVSGTHYEQYF. As DNA, the CDR3 is TGTGCCAGCAGTGATGTGAGCGGGACGCACTACGAGCAGTACTTC.

This chain connects TRBV2 to TRBJ2-5, with D possibly being TRBD2 (7 bases). Germline assignment: CDR1 SNHLY and CDR2 FYNNEI. The CDR3 is 15 residues long. V lost 3 bases, J lost 5 bases, and 16 bases lay in between. The CDR3, as DNA: TGTGCCAGCAGTGATTCCCGGGGGGCGAGGGAGACCCAGTACTTC. Amino acid sequence: CASSDSRGARETQYF.

The J gene is TRBJ1-1, the V gene TRBV2; 7 bases align to TRBD1. Unmatched junction bases numbered 8, after V lost 6 bases and J lost 1 base. Germline V gene lookup returns CDR1 SNHLY and CDR2 FYNNEI. This CDR3 region has 15 residues. CDR3 region: CASSDRELWNTEAFF. DNA for the CDR3: TGTGCCAGCAGCGACAGGGAATTATGGAACACTGAAGCTTTCTTT.

The chain is built from TRBV5-4 and TRBJ2-7, with 13 nucleotides matching TRBD2. The CDR3 sequence is 13 residues long. V dropped 7 bases and J dropped 5; count of bases not matched to a gene: 3. Germline V CDR1 and CDR2: SGHNT, YYREEE (reference sequence). Here the CDR3 reads CASRTSGSHEQYF. CDR3 bases: TGTGCCAGCCGGACTAGCGGGAGCCACGAGCAGTACTTC. The full variable domain, completed using reference TRBV5-4 and TRBJ2-7, is ETGVTQSPTHLIKTRGQQVTLRCSSQSGHNTVSWYQQALGQGPQFIFQYYREEENGRGNFPPRFSGLQFPNYSSELNVNALELDDSALYLCASRTSGSHEQYFGPGTRLTVT.

The chain uses TRBV19 and TRBJ1-2; TRBD1 matches 7 bases. The CDR3 runs 14 residues. Looked up from germline, CDR1 is LNHDA and CDR2 is SQIVND (reference sequence). V shed 2 bases, J shed 7 bases, and the junction held 7 bases outside the gene matches. CDR3 loop: CASSISAGGGGYTF. The CDR3, as DNA: TGTGCCAGTAGTATATCGGCAGGGGGTGGTGGCTACACCTTC.

This chain joins TRBV9 and TRBJ1-6, with 8 bases lining up with TRBD1. CDR1 is SGDLS, CDR2 YYNGEE, per germline. J lost 10 bases, V lost 0 bases, and 9 bases had no gene match. This CDR3 region has 16 residues. In DNA, the CDR3 is TGTGCCAGCAGCGTAGCCTCAGGGGGCTCAGGGTCACCCCTCCACTTT. Translating it yields CASSVASGGSGSPLHF.

The chain joins TRBV18 to TRBJ1-6; the D gene is possibly TRBD1 (5 bases). Trimming cost V 2 bases and J 10 bases, with 18 bases left between them. Germline assignment: CDR1 KGHSH and CDR2 LQKENI. The CDR3 covers 16 residues. The CDR3 bases are TGTGCCAGCTCACCAGTTATTCTGGGCCAGGGATCACCCCTCCACTTT. It specifies CASSPVILGQGSPLHF.

In this sample, this clone turned up once. V gene TRBV27 combines with J gene TRBJ1-5; D is undetermined. CDR1 and CDR2 from the germline V gene are MNHEY and SMNVEV (reference sequence). The CDR3 is 16 amino acids. V shed 4 bases and J shed 2 bases, with 15 bases lying between them. CDR3 region: CASSSRRRDGNQPQHF. The CDR3 bases are TGTGCCAGCAGTTCTAGACGGCGAGATGGCAATCAGCCCCAGCATTTT.